This TCR beta chain was documented in a study of shared clonotypes between healthy human individuals. Across the whole study: Researchers assigned three CD4 naive, three CD4 memory, two CD8 naive and one CD8 memory plate to each donor. Broader study findings: Enrolling few donors narrowed the genetic and exposure-history diversity that was represented.

The CDR3 contains 13 residues. Trimming pared 0 bases from V and 1 base from J, leaving 4 bases between. CDR1 is SGHDN, CDR2 FVKESK, per germline. Positive CCR7 selection of CD45RO-negative cells yielded the naive CD8 cells, and terminally differentiated effector memory CD45RA+ cells were excluded. TCRdb's copy holds only in-frame clones and misses some; the assay was immunoSEQ multiplex PCR. Among more than 550,000 clones listed, around 92% were seen once. This clone was counted a few times. Its antigen remains unidentified. At the DNA level, this CDR3 is encoded by other sequences in the same sample as well.

The rearrangement links TRBV14 to TRBJ2-7; D gene uncertain. Sequencing was done on a sample of naive CD8+ T cells sorted from blood. This clonotype was sampled from a man between 25 and 39 years old in good health. The CDR3 is CASSQDPSYEQYF. The CDR3 DNA reads as TGTGCCAGCAGCCAAGACCCGTCCTACGAGCAGTACTTC. Based on the CDR3 plus reference TRBV14 and TRBJ2-7, the full variable domain is EAGVTQFPSHSVIEKGQTVTLRCDPISGHDNLYWYRRVMGKEIKFLLHFVKESKQDESGMPNNRFLAERTGGTYSTLKVQPAELEDSGVYFCASSQDPSYEQYFGPGTRLTVT.